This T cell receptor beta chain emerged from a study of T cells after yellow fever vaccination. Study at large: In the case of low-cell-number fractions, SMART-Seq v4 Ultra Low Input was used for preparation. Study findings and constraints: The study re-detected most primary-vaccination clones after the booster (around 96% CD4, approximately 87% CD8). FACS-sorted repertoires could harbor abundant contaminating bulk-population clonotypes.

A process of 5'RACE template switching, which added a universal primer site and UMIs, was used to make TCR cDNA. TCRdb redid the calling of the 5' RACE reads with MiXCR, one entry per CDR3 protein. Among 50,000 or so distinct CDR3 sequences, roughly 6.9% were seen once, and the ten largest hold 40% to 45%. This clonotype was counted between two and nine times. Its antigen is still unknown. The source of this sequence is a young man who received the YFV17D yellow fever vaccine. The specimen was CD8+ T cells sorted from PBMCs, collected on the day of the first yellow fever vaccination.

CDR3 loop: CASSPGTVNGYTF. The CDR3 DNA reads as TGTGCCAGCAGCCCCGGGACAGTTAATGGCTACACCTTC. This chain connects TRBV7-9 to TRBJ1-2; 7 bases are a match to TRBD1. The V gene's germline CDR1 is SEHNR and CDR2 FQNEAQ (reference sequence). V was pared by 5 bases and J by 6 bases, with 6 bases of the junction left unmatched. The CDR3 is 13 residues long.